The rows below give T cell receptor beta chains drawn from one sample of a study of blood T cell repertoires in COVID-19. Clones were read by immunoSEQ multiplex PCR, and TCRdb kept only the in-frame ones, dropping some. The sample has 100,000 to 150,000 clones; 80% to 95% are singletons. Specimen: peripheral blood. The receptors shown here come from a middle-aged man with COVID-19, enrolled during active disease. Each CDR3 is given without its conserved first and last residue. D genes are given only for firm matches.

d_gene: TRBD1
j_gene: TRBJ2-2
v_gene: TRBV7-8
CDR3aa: ASSADRATGELF

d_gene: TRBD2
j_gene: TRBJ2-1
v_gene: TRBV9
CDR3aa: ASSVELRGGDEQF

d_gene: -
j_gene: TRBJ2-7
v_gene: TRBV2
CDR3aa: ASTLSYEQY

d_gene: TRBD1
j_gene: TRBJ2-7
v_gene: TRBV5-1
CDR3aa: ASSSLRGQNEQY

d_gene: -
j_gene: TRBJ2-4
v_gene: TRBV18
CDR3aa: ASSPDLGGIKNIQY

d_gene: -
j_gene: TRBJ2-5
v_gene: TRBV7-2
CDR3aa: ASSLQETQY

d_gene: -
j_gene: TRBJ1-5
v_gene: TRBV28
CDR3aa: ASSSSVNQPQH

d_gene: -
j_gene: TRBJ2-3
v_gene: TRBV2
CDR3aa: ASSRQSDTQY

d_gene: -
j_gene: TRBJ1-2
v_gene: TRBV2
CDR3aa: ASRRQATNYGYT

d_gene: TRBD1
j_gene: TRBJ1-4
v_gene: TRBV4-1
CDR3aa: ASSPGQGPTNEKLF

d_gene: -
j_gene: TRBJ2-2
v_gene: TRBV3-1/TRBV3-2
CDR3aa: ASSQSTGELF

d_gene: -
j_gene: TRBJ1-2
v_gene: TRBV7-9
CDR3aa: ASSSTLGNRNYGYT

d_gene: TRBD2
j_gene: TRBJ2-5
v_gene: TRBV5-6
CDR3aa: ASSLLSSGETQY

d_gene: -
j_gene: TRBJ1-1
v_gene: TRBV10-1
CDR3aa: ASSESTWTEAF